Sequencing of this T cell receptor beta chain was carried out in a study of cytomegalovirus exposure and HLA in healthy donors. Broader study findings: Follow-up analysis found HLA locus-dependent TCR association rates, highest for DRB1 and lowest for HLA-C.

In the PCR, 60 Vbeta and 13 Jbeta primers were used. Sequencing was performed with immunoSEQ multiplex PCR; in TCRdb, only in-frame clones are kept and a portion is missing. Among roughly 150,000 clones listed, over 70% were seen once. In regard to this clone: The antigen remains unidentified.

Trimming took 4 bases from V and 0 from J, leaving 9 bases between them. CDR3 length equals 15 residues. CDR1 is LNHDA and CDR2 is SQIVND in the germline V gene (reference sequence). The specimen sequenced was PBMCs. This receptor was taken from a man aged 45-60 years in good health and CMV-seropositive. The rearrangement uses TRBV19 and TRBJ1-4; D unresolved. The CDR3 coding sequence is TGTGCCAGTAGTACAGGCCCAGCAACTAATGAAAAACTGTTTTTT. Translated: CASSTGPATNEKLFF.